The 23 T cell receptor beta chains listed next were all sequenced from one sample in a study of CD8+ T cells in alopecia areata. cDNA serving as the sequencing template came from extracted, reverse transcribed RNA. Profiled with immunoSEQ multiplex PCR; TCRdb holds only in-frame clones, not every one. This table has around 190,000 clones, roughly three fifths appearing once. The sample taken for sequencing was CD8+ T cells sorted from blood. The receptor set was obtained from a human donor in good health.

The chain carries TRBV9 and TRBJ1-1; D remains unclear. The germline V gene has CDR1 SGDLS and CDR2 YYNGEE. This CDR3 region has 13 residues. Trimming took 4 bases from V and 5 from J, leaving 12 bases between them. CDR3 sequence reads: CASSLGRETEAFF. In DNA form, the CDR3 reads TGTGCCAGCAGCCTAGGGAGGGAGACTGAAGCTTTCTTT. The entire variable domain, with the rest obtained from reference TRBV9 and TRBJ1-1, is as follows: DSGVTQTPKHLITATGQRVTLRCSPRSGDLSVYWYQQSLDQGLQFLIQYYNGEERAKGNILERFSAQQFPDLHSELNLSSLELGDSALYFCASSLGRETEAFFGQGTRLTVV.

CDR3 nucleotides: TGCAGCGTTAACTCCTACAATGAGCAGTTCTTC. This codes for CSVNSYNEQFF. V is TRBV29-1 and J is TRBJ2-1; D is unresolved. V lost 5 bases and J 0 bases, leaving 2 bases between the germline ends. Per the germline V gene, CDR1 is SQVTM and CDR2 is ANQGSEA. CDR3 length: 11 amino acids.

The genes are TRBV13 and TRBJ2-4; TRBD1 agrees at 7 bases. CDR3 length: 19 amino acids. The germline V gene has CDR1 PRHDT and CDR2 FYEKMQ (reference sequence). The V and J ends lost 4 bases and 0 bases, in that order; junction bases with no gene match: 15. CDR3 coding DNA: TGTGCCAGCAGCTCAAGGGACAGCCCCGTTCTTCTAGCCAAAAACATTCAGTACTTC. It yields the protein CASSSRDSPVLLAKNIQYF.

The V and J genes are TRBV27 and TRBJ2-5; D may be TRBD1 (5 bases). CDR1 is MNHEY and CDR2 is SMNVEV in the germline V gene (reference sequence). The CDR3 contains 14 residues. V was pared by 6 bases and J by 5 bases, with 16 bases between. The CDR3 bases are TGTGCCAGCAGAAGACTGGACACATCGGAGACCCAGTACTTC. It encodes CASRRLDTSETQYF.

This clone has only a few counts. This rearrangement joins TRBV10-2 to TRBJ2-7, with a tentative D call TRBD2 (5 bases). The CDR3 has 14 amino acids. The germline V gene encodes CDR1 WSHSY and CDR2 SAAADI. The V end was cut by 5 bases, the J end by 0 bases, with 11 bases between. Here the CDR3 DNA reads TGCGCCAGCAGTACCAGCGGCCCCTCCTACGAGCAGTACTTC. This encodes CASSTSGPSYEQYF.

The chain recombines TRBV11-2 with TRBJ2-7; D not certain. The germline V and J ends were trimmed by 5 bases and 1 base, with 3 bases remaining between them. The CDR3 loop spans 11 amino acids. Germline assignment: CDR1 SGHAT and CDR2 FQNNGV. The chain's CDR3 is CASSASYEQYF. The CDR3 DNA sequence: TGTGCCAGCAGCGCGTCCTACGAGCAGTACTTC.

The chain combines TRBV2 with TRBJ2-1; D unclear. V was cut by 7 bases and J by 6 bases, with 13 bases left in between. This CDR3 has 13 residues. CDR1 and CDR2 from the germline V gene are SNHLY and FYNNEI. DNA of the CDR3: TGTGCCAGCAAAGAAGACAAACGCAATGAGCAGTTCTTC. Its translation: CASKEDKRNEQFF.

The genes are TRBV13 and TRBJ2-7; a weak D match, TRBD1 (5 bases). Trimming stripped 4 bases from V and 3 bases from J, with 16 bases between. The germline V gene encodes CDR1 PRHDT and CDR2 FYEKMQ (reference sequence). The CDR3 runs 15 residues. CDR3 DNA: TGTGCCAGCAGCTCAACCCTGGACAAAGACTACGAGCAGTACTTC. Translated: CASSSTLDKDYEQYF.

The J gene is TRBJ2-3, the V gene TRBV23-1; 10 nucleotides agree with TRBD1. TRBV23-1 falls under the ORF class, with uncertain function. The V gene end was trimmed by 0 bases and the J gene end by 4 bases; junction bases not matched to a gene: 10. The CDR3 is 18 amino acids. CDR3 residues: CASSQSRRLGQGSDTQYF. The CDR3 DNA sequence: TGCGCCAGCAGTCAATCTCGGCGATTGGGACAGGGGTCAGATACGCAGTATTTT.

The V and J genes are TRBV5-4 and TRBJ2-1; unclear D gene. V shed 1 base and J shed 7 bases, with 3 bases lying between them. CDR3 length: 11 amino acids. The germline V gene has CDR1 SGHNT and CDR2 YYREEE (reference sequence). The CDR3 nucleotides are TGTGCCAGCAGCTTGTATAATGAGCAGTTCTTC. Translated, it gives CASSLYNEQFF.

CDR3 region: CASSPGTALGDEQYF. CDR3 bases: TGCGCCAGCAGCCCAGGGACTGCCCTAGGGGACGAGCAGTACTTC. The chain couples TRBV4-1 to TRBJ2-7, with D perhaps TRBD2 (6 bases). CDR1 and CDR2 (germline): MGHRA, YSYEKL. Between the trimmed V and J ends, which lost 4 bases and 5 bases, there was a span of 18 bases. The CDR3 length is 15 residues.

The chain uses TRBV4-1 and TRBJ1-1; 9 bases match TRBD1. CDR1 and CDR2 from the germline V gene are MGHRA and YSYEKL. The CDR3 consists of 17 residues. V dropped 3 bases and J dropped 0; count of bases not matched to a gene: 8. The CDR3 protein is CASSHEGQGSLNTEAFF. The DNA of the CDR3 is TGCGCCAGCAGCCATGAGGGACAGGGAAGCTTGAACACTGAAGCTTTCTTT.

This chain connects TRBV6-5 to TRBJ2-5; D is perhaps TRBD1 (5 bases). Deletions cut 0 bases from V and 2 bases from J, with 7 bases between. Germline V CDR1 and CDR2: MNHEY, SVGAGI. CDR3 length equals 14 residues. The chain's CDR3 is CASSYSKGQETQYF. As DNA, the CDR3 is TGTGCCAGCAGTTACTCGAAGGGGCAAGAGACCCAGTACTTC.

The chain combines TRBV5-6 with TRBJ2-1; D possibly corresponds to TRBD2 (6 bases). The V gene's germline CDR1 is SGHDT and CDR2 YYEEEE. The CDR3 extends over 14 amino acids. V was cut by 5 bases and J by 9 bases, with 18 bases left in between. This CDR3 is CASRWEDTGGEQFF. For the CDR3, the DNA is TGTGCCAGCAGGTGGGAGGACACCGGGGGTGAGCAGTTCTTC.

The CDR3 region is CASSSGGVKLTQYF. The CDR3 nucleotides are TGTGCCAGCAGCTCGGGTGGGGTGAAGCTGACCCAGTACTTC. This chain connects TRBV5-4 to TRBJ2-5, with D unresolved. Germline values: CDR1 SGHNT, CDR2 YYREEE (reference sequence). This CDR3 is built from 14 residues. V was shortened by 3 bases and J by 7 bases, with 16 bases between the two germline ends.

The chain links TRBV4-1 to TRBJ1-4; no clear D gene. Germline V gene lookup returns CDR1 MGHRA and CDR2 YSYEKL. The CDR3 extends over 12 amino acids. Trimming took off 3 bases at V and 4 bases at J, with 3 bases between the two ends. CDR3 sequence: CASSQVNEKLFF. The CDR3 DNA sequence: TGCGCCAGCAGCCAGGTTAATGAAAAACTGTTTTTT.

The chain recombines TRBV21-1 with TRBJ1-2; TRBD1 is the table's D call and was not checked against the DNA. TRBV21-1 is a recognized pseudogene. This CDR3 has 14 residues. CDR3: CASSKDPVSGGYTF. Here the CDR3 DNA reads TGTGCCAGCAGCAAAGACCCAGTTTCTGGTGGCTACACCTTC.

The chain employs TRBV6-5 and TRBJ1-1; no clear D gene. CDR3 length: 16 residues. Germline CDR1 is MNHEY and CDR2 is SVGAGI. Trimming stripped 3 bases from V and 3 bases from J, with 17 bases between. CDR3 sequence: CASSYIREDADTEAFF. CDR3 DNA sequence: TGTGCCAGCAGTTATATCCGGGAGGATGCGGACACTGAAGCTTTCTTT.

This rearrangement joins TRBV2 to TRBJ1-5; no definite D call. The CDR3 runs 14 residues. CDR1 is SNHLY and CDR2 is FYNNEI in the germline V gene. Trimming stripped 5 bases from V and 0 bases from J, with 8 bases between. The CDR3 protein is CASSPRVSNQPQHF. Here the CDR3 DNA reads TGTGCCAGCAGTCCGCGGGTTAGCAATCAGCCCCAGCATTTT.

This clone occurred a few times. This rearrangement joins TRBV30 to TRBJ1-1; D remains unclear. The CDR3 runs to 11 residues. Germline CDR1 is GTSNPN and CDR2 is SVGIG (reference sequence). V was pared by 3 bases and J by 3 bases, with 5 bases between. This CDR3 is CAWREYTEAFF. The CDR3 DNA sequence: TGTGCCTGGAGGGAGTACACTGAAGCTTTCTTT.

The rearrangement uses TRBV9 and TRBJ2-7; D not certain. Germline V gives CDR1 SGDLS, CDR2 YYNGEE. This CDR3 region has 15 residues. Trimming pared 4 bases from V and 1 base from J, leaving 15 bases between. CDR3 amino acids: CASSPGGRASYEQYF. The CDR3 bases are TGTGCCAGCAGCCCCGGCGGCAGAGCTTCCTACGAGCAGTACTTC.

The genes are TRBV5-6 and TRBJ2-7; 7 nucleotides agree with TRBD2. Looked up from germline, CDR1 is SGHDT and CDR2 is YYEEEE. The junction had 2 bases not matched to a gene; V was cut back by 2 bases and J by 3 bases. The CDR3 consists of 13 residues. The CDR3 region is CASSLSGGYEQYF. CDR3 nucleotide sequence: TGTGCCAGCAGCTTATCGGGGGGCTACGAGCAGTACTTC.

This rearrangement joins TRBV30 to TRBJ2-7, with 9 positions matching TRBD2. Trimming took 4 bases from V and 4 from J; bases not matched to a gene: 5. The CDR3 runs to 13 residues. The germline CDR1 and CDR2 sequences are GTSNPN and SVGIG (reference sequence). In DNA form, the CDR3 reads TGTGCCTGGAATGCGGGGGGGCTGTACGAGCAGTACTTC. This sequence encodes CAWNAGGLYEQYF.